This TCR beta chain was identified in a study of shared clonotypes between healthy human individuals. Notes on the study in general: For naive CD4 cells, 4% to 6% of clonotypes were shared across a handful of donors.

Using about 190 ng DNA, roughly 33,000 T cell genomes, the sorted-subset replicate PCRs were run. Original processing methods: Junction-only sequences without quality scores came from ImmunoSEQ, so filtering differed. TCRdb keeps only in-frame clones here, not all; method: immunoSEQ multiplex PCR. V and J calls and clone size follow that table, whereas D and trimming were derived from the DNA. Counted here are approximately 2.4 million clones, approximately 96% occurring once; the ten biggest clones make up roughly 0.13%. The V end lost 9 bases, the J end lost 3 bases, and 9 bases lay between the germline ends. The CDR3 is made up of 12 amino acids. CDR1 LNHDA and CDR2 SQIVND come from the germline V gene (reference sequence). Turning to this clone: What it binds is unknown.

Partitioning of CD4+ cells yielded a CD45RA+ naive subset and a CD45RA-negative memory subset. The chain carries TRBV19 and TRBJ1-5; a weak D match, TRBD1 (6 bases). The sequenced material came from naive CD4+ T cells sorted from blood. Subset of the sample: CD45RA+ positively selected. The sequence was obtained from a man in his late teens or twenties in good health. The CDR3: CASRQANQPQHF. The CDR3 DNA follows: TGTGCCAGCCGACAGGCCAATCAGCCCCAGCATTTT. Filled out from reference TRBV19 and TRBJ1-5, the complete variable domain reads DGGITQSPKYLFRKEGQNVTLSCEQNLNHDAMYWYRQDPGQGLRLIYYSQIVNDFQKGDIAEGYSVSREKKESFPLTVTSAQKNPTAFYLCASRQANQPQHFGDGTRLSIL.